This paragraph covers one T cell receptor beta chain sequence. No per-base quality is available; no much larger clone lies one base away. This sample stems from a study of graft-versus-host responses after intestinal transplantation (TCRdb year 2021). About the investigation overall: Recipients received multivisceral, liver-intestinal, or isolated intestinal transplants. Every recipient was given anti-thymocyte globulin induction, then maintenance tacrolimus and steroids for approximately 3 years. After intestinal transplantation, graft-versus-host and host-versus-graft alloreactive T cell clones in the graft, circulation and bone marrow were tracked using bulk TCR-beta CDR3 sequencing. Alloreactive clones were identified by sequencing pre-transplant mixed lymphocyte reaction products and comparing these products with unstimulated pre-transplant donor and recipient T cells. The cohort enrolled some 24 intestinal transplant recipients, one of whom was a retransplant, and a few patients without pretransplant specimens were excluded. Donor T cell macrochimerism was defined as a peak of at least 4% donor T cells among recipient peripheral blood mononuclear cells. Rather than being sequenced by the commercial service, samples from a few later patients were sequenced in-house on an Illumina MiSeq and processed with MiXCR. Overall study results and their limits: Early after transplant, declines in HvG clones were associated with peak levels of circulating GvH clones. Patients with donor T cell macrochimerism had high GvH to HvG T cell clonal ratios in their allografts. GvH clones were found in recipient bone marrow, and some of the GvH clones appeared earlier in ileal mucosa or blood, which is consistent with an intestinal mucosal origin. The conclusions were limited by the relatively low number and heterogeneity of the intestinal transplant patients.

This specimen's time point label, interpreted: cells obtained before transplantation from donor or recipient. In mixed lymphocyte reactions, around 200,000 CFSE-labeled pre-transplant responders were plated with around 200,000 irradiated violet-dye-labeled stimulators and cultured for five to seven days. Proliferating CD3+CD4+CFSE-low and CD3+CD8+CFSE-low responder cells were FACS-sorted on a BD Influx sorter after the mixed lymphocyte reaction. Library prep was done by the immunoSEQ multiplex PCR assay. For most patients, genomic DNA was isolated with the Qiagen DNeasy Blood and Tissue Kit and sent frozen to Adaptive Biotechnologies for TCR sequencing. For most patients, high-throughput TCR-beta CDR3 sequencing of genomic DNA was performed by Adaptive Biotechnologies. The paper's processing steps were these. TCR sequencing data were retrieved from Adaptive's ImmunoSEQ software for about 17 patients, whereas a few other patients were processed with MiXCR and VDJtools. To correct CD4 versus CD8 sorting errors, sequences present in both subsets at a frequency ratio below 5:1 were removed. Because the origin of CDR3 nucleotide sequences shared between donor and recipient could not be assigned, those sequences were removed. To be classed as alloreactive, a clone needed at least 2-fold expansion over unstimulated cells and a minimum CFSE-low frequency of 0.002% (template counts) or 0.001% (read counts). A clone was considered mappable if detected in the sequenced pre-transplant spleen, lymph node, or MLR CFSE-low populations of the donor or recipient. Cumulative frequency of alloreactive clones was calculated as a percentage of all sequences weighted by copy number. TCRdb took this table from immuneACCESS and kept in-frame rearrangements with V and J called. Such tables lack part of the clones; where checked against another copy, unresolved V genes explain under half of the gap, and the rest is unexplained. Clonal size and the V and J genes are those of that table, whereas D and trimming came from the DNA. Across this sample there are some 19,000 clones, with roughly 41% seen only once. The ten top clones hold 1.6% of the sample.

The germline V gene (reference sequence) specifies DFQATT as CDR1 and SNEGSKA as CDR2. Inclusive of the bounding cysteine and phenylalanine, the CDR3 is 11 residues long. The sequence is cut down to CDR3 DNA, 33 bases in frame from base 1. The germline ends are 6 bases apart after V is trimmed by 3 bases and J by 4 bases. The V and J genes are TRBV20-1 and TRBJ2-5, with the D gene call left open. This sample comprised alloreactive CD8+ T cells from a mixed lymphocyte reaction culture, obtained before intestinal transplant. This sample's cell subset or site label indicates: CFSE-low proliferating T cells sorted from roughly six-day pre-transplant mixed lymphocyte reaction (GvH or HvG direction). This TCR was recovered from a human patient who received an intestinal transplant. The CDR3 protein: CSARVRETQYF. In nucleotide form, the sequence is TGCAGTGCTAGGGTGCGAGAGACCCAGTACTTC.